The rows below give T cell receptor beta chains drawn from one sample of a study of cytomegalovirus exposure and HLA in healthy donors. Sequencing used immunoSEQ multiplex PCR; TCRdb keeps in-frame clones, though not all of them. The sample lists more than 90,000 clones, 75% occurring once. Specimen: PBMCs. These receptors all stem from a man aged 50-60 years in good health and CMV-seronegative. Both conserved end residues are part of each CDR3. D genes are given only for firm matches. The listing skips clone size in some rows; elsewhere it reads once, few, many or a size class.

V gene: TRBV28
clone size: .
J gene: TRBJ1-2
D gene: TRBD1
CDR3 DNA: TGTGCCAGCCGTAACATGGACAGGGCCGCCCGGGGCTACACCTTC
CDR3 protein: CASRNMDRAARGYTF

V gene: TRBV7-9
clone size: .
J gene: TRBJ1-4
D gene: .
CDR3 DNA: TGTGCCAGCAGCCTCAGCGGTGAAAAACTGTTTTTT
CDR3 protein: CASSLSGEKLFF

V gene: TRBV7-2
clone size: once
J gene: TRBJ2-3
D gene: .
CDR3 DNA: TGTGCCAGCAGCCCCTGGTTGGAGCTAGATACGCAGTATTTT
CDR3 protein: CASSPWLELDTQYF

V gene: TRBV15
clone size: .
J gene: TRBJ2-2
D gene: TRBD2
CDR3 DNA: TGTGCCACCAGCAGAGATAAGGGCGGGAGGGTAAACACCGGGGAGCTGTTTTTT
CDR3 protein: CATSRDKGGRVNTGELFF

V gene: TRBV5-1
clone size: .
J gene: TRBJ2-4
D gene: .
CDR3 DNA: TGCGCCAGCAGGCCGGTAGGGGGAAACATTCAGTACTTC
CDR3 protein: CASRPVGGNIQYF

V gene: TRBV18
clone size: few
J gene: TRBJ1-1
D gene: .
CDR3 DNA: TGTGCCAGCTCACCGACAGGCTGGGGCACTGAAGCTTTCTTT
CDR3 protein: CASSPTGWGTEAFF

V gene: TRBV14
clone size: .
J gene: TRBJ2-1
D gene: TRBD2
CDR3 DNA: TGTGCCAGCAGCCAACCCTTAAAGGGGACTAGCGGGAAAGTATATGAGCAGTTCTTC
CDR3 protein: CASSQPLKGTSGKVYEQFF

V gene: TRBV7-9
clone size: .
J gene: TRBJ2-7
D gene: TRBD2
CDR3 DNA: TGTGCCAGCAGCCGAGCGGGAGGAAGCTCCTACGAGCAGTACTTC
CDR3 protein: CASSRAGGSSYEQYF

V gene: TRBV19
clone size: .
J gene: TRBJ2-1
D gene: TRBD2
CDR3 DNA: TGTGCCAGTAGTCCCGGGACTAGCGGGGTCTTTGAGCAGTTCTTC
CDR3 protein: CASSPGTSGVFEQFF

V gene: TRBV2
clone size: few
J gene: TRBJ1-4
D gene: TRBD1
CDR3 DNA: TGTGCCAGCACCCTGGTGGGGACAGGGAATGAAAAACTGTTTTTT
CDR3 protein: CASTLVGTGNEKLFF

V gene: TRBV5-1
clone size: .
J gene: TRBJ2-1
D gene: TRBD2
CDR3 DNA: TGCGCCAGCAGCTTGAGTAGCGGGAGCGAGTTGGATGAGCAGTTCTTC
CDR3 protein: CASSLSSGSELDEQFF

V gene: TRBV7-9
clone size: .
J gene: TRBJ2-2
D gene: .
CDR3 DNA: TGTGCCACCTCCCCGCAGGGGGGAGGATACACCGGGGAGCTGTTTTTT
CDR3 protein: CATSPQGGGYTGELFF

V gene: TRBV10-3
clone size: .
J gene: TRBJ1-2
D gene: .
CDR3 DNA: TGTGCCATCAGTGAGTCGAGTTACTATGGCTACACCTTC
CDR3 protein: CAISESSYYGYTF

V gene: TRBV5-4
clone size: .
J gene: TRBJ1-4
D gene: TRBD1
CDR3 DNA: TGTGCCAGCAGCCCGGGACAGCGGAATGAAAAACTGTTTTTT
CDR3 protein: CASSPGQRNEKLFF